This TCR beta chain was sequenced during a study of immune characterization of retroperitoneal liposarcoma. Germline CDR1 MNHEY, CDR2 SMNVEV (reference sequence). The CDR3 runs to 16 residues. TCRdb fed the PCR reads into MiXCR, producing one record per CDR3 protein. The sample includes fewer than 20,000 distinct CDR3 sequences, 35% to 40% of them seen just once. The receptor's source is a male donor with retroperitoneal liposarcoma. Sequenced sample: blood. The chain links TRBV27 to TRBJ2-5, with D uncertain. Gene TRBJ2-7 matches the end of the DNA better, so the J call may be wrong. Here the CDR3 reads CASRFNTHKSSYEQYF. The CDR3 nucleotides are TGTGCCAGCAGGTTCAACACCCACAAGAGCTCCTACGAGCAGTACTTC.